The TCR beta chain described here comes from a study of cytomegalovirus exposure and HLA in healthy donors. Study-wide findings and caveats: The classifier reportedly diagnosed cytomegalovirus status with high specificity and sensitivity. Exclusion applied to some V segments, including TRBV6-2 and TRBV6-3, as they were indistinguishable.

About this clone: The antigen is undetermined.

Trimming took 5 bases from V and 7 from J; bases not matched to a gene: 13. The CDR3 has 15 amino acids. The germline gives CDR1 MNHEY, CDR2 SVGAGI. The PCR was carried out with 60 Vbeta primers and 13 Jbeta primers. Generated by immunoSEQ multiplex PCR, the TCRdb table keeps only in-frame clones and is missing some. Altogether 90,000 or so clones are present, over 55% being singletons, with the ten largest covering approximately 15%. The sequence was collected from a woman under 30 in good health and CMV-seropositive. Source material: PBMCs. The chain has TRBV6-5 and TRBJ2-7; 8 bases match TRBD2. CDR3 sequence reads: CASSLNRGLAGEQYF. The CDR3 DNA reads as TGTGCCAGCAGTCTAAATCGCGGGCTAGCGGGTGAGCAGTACTTC.